This TCR beta chain was documented in a study of identical twins. Study conclusions and caveats: Insertions were fewer in abundant cord blood beta clonotypes, whereas memory repertoires showed none of this pattern. In zero-insertion analyses, partial confounding could arise from invariant MAIT and iNKT cells.

Germline CDR1 and CDR2: SQVTM and ANQGSEA. The length of the CDR3 is 13 residues. The V gene lost 7 bases and the J gene lost 2 bases, with 14 bases spanning the gap. This clonotype came up many times. What it binds is not known. Using its own MiXCR run on the 5' RACE reads, TCRdb lists one record per CDR3 protein. This sample yields hundreds of thousands of distinct CDR3 sequences, of which around 5.7% are seen a single time; 1.5% to 2% belongs to the top ten. Sequenced input: naive T cells sorted from blood. V is TRBV29-1 and J is TRBJ1-2, with D hard to call. This clonotype was sampled from a man in his late teens or twenties in good health. The CDR3 loop reads CSARIWQNYGYTF. The CDR3 nucleotides are TGCAGCGCCCGGATATGGCAGAACTATGGCTACACCTTC.